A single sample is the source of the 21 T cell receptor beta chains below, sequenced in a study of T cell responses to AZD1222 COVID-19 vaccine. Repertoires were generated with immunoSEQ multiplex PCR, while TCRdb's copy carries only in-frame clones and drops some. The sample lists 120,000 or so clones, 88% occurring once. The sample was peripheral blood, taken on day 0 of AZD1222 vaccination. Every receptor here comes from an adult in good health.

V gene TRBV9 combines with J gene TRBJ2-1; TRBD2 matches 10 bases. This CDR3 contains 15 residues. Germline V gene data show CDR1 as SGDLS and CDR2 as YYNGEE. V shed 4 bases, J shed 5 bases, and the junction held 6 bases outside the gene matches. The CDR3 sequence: CASSPRLAGNNEQFF. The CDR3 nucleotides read TGTGCCAGCAGCCCGCGACTAGCGGGCAACAATGAGCAGTTCTTC.

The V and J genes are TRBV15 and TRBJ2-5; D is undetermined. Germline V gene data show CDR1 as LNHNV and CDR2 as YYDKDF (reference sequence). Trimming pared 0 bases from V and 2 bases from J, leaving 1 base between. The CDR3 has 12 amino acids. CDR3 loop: CATSREQETQYF. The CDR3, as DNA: TGTGCCACCAGCAGAGAACAAGAGACCCAGTACTTC.

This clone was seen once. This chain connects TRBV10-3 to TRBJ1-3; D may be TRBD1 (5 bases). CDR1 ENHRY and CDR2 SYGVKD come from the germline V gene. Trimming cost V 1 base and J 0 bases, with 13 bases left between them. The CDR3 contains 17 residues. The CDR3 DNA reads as TGTGCCATCAGTGAGTTTGGGGGGAGGAACTCTGGAAACACCATATATTTT. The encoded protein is CAISEFGGRNSGNTIYF.

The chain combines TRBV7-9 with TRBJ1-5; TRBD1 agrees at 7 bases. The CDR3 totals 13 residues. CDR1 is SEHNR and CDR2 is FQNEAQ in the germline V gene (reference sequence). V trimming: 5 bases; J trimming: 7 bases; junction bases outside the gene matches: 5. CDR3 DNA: TGTGCCAGCAGCATAACAGGGGAACAGCCCCAGCATTTT. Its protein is CASSITGEQPQHF.

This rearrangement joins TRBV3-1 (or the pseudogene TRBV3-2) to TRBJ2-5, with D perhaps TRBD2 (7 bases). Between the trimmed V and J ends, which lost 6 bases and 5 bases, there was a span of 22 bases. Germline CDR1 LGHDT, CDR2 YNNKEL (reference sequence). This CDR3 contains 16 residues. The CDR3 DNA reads TGTGCCAGCAGTCACAAGGGGGGGGGACCACGGGAGACCCAGTACTTC. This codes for CASSHKGGGPRETQYF.

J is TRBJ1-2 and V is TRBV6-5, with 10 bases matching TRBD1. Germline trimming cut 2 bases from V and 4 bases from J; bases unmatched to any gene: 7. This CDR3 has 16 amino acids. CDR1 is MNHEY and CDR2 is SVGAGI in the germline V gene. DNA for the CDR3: TGTGCCAGCAGTTACGGGACAGGGGAGTTCGGCTATGGCTACACCTTC. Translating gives CASSYGTGEFGYGYTF.

This chain's CDR3 is CASSRTGTYYSPLHF. In nucleotides, the CDR3 is TGTGCCAGCAGTCGGACAGGGACGTATTATTCACCCCTCCACTTT. V usage is TRBV3-1 (or the pseudogene TRBV3-2) and J usage is TRBJ1-6; TRBD1 matches 8 bases. The CDR3 loop spans 15 amino acids. In germline, CDR1 is LGHDT, CDR2 YNNKEL (reference sequence). J was trimmed by 8 bases and V by 6 bases; bases with no gene match: 9.

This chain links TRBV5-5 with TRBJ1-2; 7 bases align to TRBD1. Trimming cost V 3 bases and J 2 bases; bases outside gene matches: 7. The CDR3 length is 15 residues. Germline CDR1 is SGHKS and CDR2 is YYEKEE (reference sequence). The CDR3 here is CASSSKGALNYGYTF. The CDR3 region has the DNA TGTGCCAGCAGCTCCAAGGGGGCGCTGAACTATGGCTACACCTTC.

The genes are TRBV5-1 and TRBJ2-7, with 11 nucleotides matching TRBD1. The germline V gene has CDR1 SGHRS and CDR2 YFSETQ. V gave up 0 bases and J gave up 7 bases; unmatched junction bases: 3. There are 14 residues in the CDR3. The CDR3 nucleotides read TGCGCCAGCAGCTTGGGGGACAGGGGGTATGAGCAGTACTTC. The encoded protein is CASSLGDRGYEQYF.

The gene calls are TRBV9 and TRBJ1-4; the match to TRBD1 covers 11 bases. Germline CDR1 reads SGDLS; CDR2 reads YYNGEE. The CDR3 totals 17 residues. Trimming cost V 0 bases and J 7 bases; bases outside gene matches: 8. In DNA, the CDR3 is TGTGCCAGCAGCGTAGCAGGACAGGGGGCGGACGGTGAAAAACTGTTTTTT. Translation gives CASSVAGQGADGEKLFF.

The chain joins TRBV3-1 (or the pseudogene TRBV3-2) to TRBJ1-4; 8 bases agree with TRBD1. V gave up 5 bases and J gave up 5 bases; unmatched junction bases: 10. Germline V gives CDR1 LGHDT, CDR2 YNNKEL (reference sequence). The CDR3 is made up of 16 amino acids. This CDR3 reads CASSGARQGRNEKLFF. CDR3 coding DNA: TGTGCCAGCAGCGGGGCACGACAGGGGAGGAATGAAAAACTGTTTTTT.

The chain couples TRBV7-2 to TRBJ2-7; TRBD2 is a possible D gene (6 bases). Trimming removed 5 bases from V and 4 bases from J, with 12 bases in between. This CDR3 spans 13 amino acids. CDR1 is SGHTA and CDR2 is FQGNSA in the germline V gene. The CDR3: CASSGIGGYEQYF. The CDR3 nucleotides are TGTGCCAGCAGCGGAATTGGGGGGTACGAGCAGTACTTC.

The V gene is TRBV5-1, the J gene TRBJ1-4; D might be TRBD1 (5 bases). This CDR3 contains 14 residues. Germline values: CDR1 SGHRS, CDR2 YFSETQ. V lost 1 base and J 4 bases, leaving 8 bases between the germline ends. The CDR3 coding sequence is TGCGCCAGCAGCTTGAGGGGTCTTAATGAAAAACTGTTTTTT. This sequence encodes CASSLRGLNEKLFF.

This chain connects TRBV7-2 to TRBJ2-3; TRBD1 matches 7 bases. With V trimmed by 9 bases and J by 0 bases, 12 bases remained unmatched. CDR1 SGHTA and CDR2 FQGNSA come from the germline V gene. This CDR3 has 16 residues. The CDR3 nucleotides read TGTGCCAGTCTACGCAGGGGGTACGGAAGCACAGATACGCAGTATTTT. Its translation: CASLRRGYGSTDTQYF.

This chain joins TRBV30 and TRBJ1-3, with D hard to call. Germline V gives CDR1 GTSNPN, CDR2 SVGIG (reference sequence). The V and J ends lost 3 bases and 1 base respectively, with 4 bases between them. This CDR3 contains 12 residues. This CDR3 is CAWRQSGNTIYF. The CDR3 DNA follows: TGTGCCTGGAGGCAGTCTGGAAACACCATATATTTT.

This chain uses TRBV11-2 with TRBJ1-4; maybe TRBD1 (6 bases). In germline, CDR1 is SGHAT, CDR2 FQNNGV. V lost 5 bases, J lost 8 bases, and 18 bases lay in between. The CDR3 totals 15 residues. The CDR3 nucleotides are TGTGCCAGCAGCGCCGCACAGGGCCAATGGGAAAAACTGTTTTTT. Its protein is CASSAAQGQWEKLFF.

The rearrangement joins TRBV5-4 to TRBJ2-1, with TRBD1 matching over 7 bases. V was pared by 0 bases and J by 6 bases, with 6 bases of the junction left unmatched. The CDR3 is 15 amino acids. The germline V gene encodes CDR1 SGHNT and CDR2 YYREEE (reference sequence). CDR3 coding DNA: TGTGCCAGCAGCTTGGGACAGGGTGGCCGCAATGAGCAGTTCTTC. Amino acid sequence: CASSLGQGGRNEQFF.

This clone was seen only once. The CDR3 DNA is TGCGCCAGCAGCCCAGGGGGAAACAATGAAAAACTGTTTTTT. Its protein product is CASSPGGNNEKLFF. The V gene is TRBV5-1, the J gene TRBJ1-4; 7 positions agree with TRBD1. V was clipped by 4 bases and J by 5 bases; unmatched bases: 5. This CDR3 is 14 amino acids long. Per germline, CDR1 SGHRS and CDR2 YFSETQ.

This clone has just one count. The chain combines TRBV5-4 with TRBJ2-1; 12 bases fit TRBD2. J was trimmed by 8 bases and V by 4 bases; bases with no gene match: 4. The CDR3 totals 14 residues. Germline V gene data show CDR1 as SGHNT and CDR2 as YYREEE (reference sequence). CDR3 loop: CASSRLAGDYEQFF. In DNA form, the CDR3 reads TGTGCCAGCAGCAGACTAGCGGGAGACTATGAGCAGTTCTTC.

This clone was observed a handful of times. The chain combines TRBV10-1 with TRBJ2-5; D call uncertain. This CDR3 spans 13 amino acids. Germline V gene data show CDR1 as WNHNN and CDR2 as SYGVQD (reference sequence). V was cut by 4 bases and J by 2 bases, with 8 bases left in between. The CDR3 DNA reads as TGCGCCAGCAGTGCCAGATCACAAGAGACCCAGTACTTC. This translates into CASSARSQETQYF.

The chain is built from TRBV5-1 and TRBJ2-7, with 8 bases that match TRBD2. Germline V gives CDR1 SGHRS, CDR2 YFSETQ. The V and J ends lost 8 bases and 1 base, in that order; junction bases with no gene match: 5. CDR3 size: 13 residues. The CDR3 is CASSGTLSYEQYF. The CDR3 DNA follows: TGCGCCAGTAGCGGGACCCTTTCCTACGAGCAGTACTTC.